The entry below gives a single T cell receptor beta chain sequence along with its context. The table lists this clone with a few counts. No cognate antigen has been identified for it. Base qualities are missing; no much larger clone stands one base away. The entry originates in a study of cytomegalovirus exposure and HLA in healthy donors (dated by TCRdb to about 2017). Turning to the overall study: An earlier analysis of 587 of the donors reported 276 Gb of sequence data and around 110 million unique TCR beta sequences obtained from about 180 million T cells. An early release that covered 640 HLA-typed donors contained approximately 320 gigabases of sequencing data and around 80 million unique TCR sequences. Of the 300 to 450 genotyped donors, about 80% fell in the genetic ancestry cluster associated with self-reported Caucasian donors. The study was designed to test whether signatures of past pathogen exposure could be identified by cataloging public T cell receptors. The T cell repertoires of 666 subjects were profiled by immunosequencing and related to cytomegalovirus serostatus. Besides the first cohort of 550 to 750 subjects, a separate validation cohort made up of 120 different subjects was used. To predict cytomegalovirus infection status, the study combined high-throughput TCR immunosequencing, statistical association of individual TCRs with disease status, and machine learning. In a later analysis, previously published TCR beta repertoires from several hundred donors were re-analyzed and high-resolution HLA genotyping was added so that TCR occurrence patterns could be studied. In the later analysis, no new phenotypic data were used to find candidate immune exposures; instead, reliance was placed on TCR beta sequences and their occurrence across donors. An earlier analysis of nearly 600 of the donors applied high-throughput TCR beta sequencing to assess whether each TCR beta V gene segment acted as functional or pseudogenic. Alongside the repertoire data, information on donor age, sex, ethnicity and CMV serostatus was compiled. A later genetic analysis used genome-wide SNP genotypes for about three fifths of the 666 donors, treating that subset as a discovery cohort. All discovery cohort repertoires had been generated using a single sequencing platform. Both class I and class II loci were covered by HLA typing, at four-digit resolution. Typing coverage varied by locus: about 629-630 donors for A, B, C, DRB1 and DQB1; more than 500 for DQA1; more than 600 for DPA1; under 490 for DPB1. Four to six DR-DQ haplotypes were handled as single units for association and clustering, since linkage in the cohort was strong. Across around 400 genotyped donors of the cohort, an average of about 240,000 unique TCR beta nucleotide sequences per donor were sequenced, and approximately 19% of those sequences were non-productive. Overall results and qualifications from the work: The only immune exposure information available for the cohort was CMV serostatus. Across donors, most TCR sequences were observed very rarely, whereas some public TCRs were present in many individuals. Some IMGT-functional V segments, including TRBV6-2 and TRBV6-3, could not be distinguished by the 87-base-pair reads and were therefore excluded. Presence/absence analyses assumed roughly uniform sequencing depth across donors, an assumption that may not hold. HLA typing was unavailable for some donors at each locus, so association tests used only the typed subset. When HLA alleles, especially DR and DQ, strongly co-occurred, attributing TCR associations to individual alleles was difficult. A further reported finding was that TCR beta sequences accurately predicted the HLA-A and HLA-B alleles for most subjects in the first cohort. A later analysis associated roughly 17,000 TCR beta sequences with specific HLA alleles at a false discovery rate of 0.05. Linkage disequilibrium might explain the correlated functional status among segregating V segments, but an unknown experimental factor could not be ruled out. The study listed approximately 150 TCR beta chains as associated with cytomegalovirus. Cytomegalovirus status was reported to be diagnosed by the classifier with high specificity and sensitivity in both the original and validation cohorts. Most CMV-associated TCR beta chains appeared to be HLA-restricted in a later analysis, and the HLA associations seemed to be driven largely by CMV exposure. A later analysis found that HLA-associated TCR beta chains were more clonally expanded and had lower generation probabilities than equally common non-associated chains. In a later analysis, several top co-occurrence clusters were reported to appear linked to parvovirus B19, influenza, CMV and Epstein-Barr virus. In vitro tests confirmed that three of the cytomegalovirus-associated TCR beta chains recognize cytomegalovirus antigens. The cohort was sequenced for TCR beta chains only, and without alpha or paired-chain data the features that could be detected were limited. Broadly in line with IMGT annotations, most TCR beta V segments showed up in productive rearrangements about 90% or about 30% of the time in an earlier analysis of under 700 of the donors. Because counts were too low, about 18 rarely observed V segments, including chromosome 9 orphons, were excluded from the earlier analysis of 587 of the donors. The authors suggested that the approach could potentially be generalized to other disease states and immunological phenotypes. According to a later genetic analysis, donors in an Asian-associated ancestry cluster had fewer N-insertions in productive TCRs than the approximately 690-donor mean. In a later analysis, the rate of TCR association differed among HLA loci, with DRB1 alleles having the most associated TCRs and HLA-C alleles having the fewest. The sequencing pipeline was judged likely to have produced a cluster of highly shared sequence variants as a technical artifact. A later genetic analysis associated a missense DCLRE1C variant with V-gene and J-gene trimming of TCR beta chains, and an independent cohort replicated the association.

Libraries were prepared through the immunoSEQ multiplex PCR assay. The multiplex PCR relied on a mix of 60 forward primers for TCR Vbeta segments and 13 reverse primers for TCR Jbeta segments. Amplification of the CDR3 region of rearranged TCR beta genes was performed with a multiplex PCR assay on genomic DNA. On the Illumina HiSeq System, the amplified TCR beta libraries were sequenced as 87-base-pair reads. On the study's bioinformatics: In a later analysis, roughly 80 million unique TCR beta chains were counted across the 500 to 700 repertoires, and approximately 11 million of these chains were shared by at least two donors. Raw reads were error-corrected and collapsed into unique sequences with a nearest-neighbor algorithm that merged closely related sequences to remove PCR and sequencing errors. V, D and J gene segments were assigned by aligning CDR3 sequences to IMGT reference sequences. For a sequence to be retained, at least a six-nucleotide match to both a V gene segment and a J gene segment was required. A rearrangement counted as productive if the CDR3 had no stop codons and remained in frame with V and J, and every other rearrangement counted as non-productive. CDR3 was defined according to IMGT convention as the region running from the second conserved V-encoded cysteine to the conserved J-encoded phenylalanine. The earlier analysis of some 550 of the donors excluded any sequence lacking an unambiguous match to a single V gene segment. In an earlier analysis of some 590 of the donors, a V segment was called functional when productive rearrangements were above 56.7%, and segregating when the standard deviation between donors exceeded 5%. A statistical classification framework was developed to diagnose cytomegalovirus status using the catalog of TCR beta chain sequences. In a later analysis, TCR nucleotide sequences were compared against IMGT/GENE-DB human TR gene sequences so that V and J genes could be assigned. In a later analysis, CDR3 sequences and most-parsimonious VDJ recombination scenarios were assigned using the TCRdist pipeline. In a later analysis, each TCR beta chain was defined by its CDR3 amino acid sequence together with its V-gene family, and reads lacking a unique V-gene family were excluded. To address suspected cross-contamination and a sequencing artifact, a later analysis removed a few hundred highly shared, low-generation-probability nucleotide sequences. In a later analysis, a clonal expansion index for each public chain was calculated from normalized within-repertoire ranks of inferred template counts. A later analysis computed generation probabilities with a VDJ recombination model fitted to out-of-frame rearrangements, and checked the results against IGoR. A later analysis scored TCR-TCR, TCR-HLA and TCR-CMV co-occurrence with hypergeometric tests, applying a repertoire-size bias correction to TCR pairs. False discovery rates were estimated in a later analysis by permuting HLA or CMV assignments 20 times. A later analysis grouped co-occurring TCRs with DBSCAN, adding TCRdist sequence similarity when clustering within HLA-allele-positive subsets. Repertoires with fewer than 30,000 or more than 120,000 public chains, plus five repertoires with anomalous nucleotide sharing, were excluded from co-occurrence clustering. TCRdb's version of the immuneACCESS table is confined to in-frame rearrangements and falls short of the full clone set. An unresolved V gene accounts for under half of the shortfall where checked; the remainder is of unknown origin. V, J and clone size are those of that table, while D and trimming were read from the DNA. The sample profile shows fewer than 85,000 clones; over 60% of them were found once. The top ten clones comprise 11% of the sample.

The CDR3 numbers 15 residues from cysteine through phenylalanine. The sequence is cut down to CDR3 DNA, 45 bases in frame from base 1. Sequences MNHEY (CDR1) and SVGAGI (CDR2) are obtained from the germline V gene. Trimming removed 0 bases from V and 5 bases from J, leaving 13 bases between the germline ends. The cohort consisted of hundreds of healthy bone marrow donors. At the time of sampling, every cohort member was nominally healthy, though immune exposures that went unrecorded were likely present. The donor tested CMV seropositive and was one of the 289 seropositive cohort members. Each donor provided a peripheral blood sample, and peripheral blood mononuclear cells were used for TCR beta sequencing. Genomic DNA was extracted from the blood cell samples with the Qiagen DNeasy Blood Extraction Kit.

Recombination joined TRBV6-5 with TRBJ1-1; the D gene is possibly TRBD1, with 5 bases matching. This clonotype was sampled from a woman in her thirties or forties in good health and CMV-seropositive. Sequenced sample: PBMCs. This receptor carries the CDR3 CASSYSTVMGTEAFF. The nucleotide sequence reads TGTGCCAGCAGTTACTCGACAGTCATGGGGACTGAAGCTTTCTTT.